This TCR beta chain was profiled in a study of T-cell reconstitution after alpha-beta-depleted transplantation in children. The germline V and J ends were trimmed by 5 bases and 7 bases, with 27 bases remaining between them. From germline, CDR1 is SGHAT and CDR2 FQNNGV. The CDR3 is 18 amino acids. Construction of the TCRbeta library involved unique molecular identifiers. MiXCR, run by TCRdb on the PCR reads, gives a single entry per CDR3 protein. The table records a few hundred thousand distinct CDR3 sequences, about 16% of them present only once. This receptor was taken from a human donor who donated a stem cell graft to a child with acute lymphoblastic leukemia. Sequences were derived from PBMCs from the stem cell graft donor, sampled from the stem cell graft. The chain combines TRBV11-2 with TRBJ2-1, with D tentatively TRBD2 (5 bases). In DNA, the CDR3 is TGTGCCAGCAGCACCCACAACCTCCGGGCGGGCCCAACTAATGAGCAGTTCTTC. Encoded protein: CASSTHNLRAGPTNEQFF.